This TCR beta chain emerged from a study of spatial heterogeneity in lung cancer. As for the study in general: On average, each unique TCR and UMI combination appeared more than ten times in raw reads. Study results and caveats: The appearance of ubiquitous expanded tumor TCRs in blood was greater at resection than follow-up.

In this sample, this clonotype turned up many times. The antigen is unknown. Time point here: sample taken at primary tumor resection. From tumor, nontumor lung or frozen PBMC, whole RNA was taken unsorted for sequencing. The donors were approximately 65 patients with non-small cell lung cancer that was early-stage and untreated. Each molecule of TCR cDNA was tagged with one unique molecular identifier. TCRdb processed the 5' RACE reads anew with MiXCR; each CDR3 protein has one entry. This table has approximately 44,000 distinct CDR3 sequences, approximately 13% appearing once. This sequence was found in a male donor with early-stage non-small cell lung cancer. The sequencing used PBMCs, collected at surgery.

The CDR3 DNA reads as TGTGCCAGCAGCTTGGTGGGGGGCGATACTGAAGCTTTCTTT. Encoded protein: CASSLVGGDTEAFF. The chain combines TRBV5-6 with TRBJ1-1; possible D gene TRBD1, 6 bases. V gave up 0 bases and J gave up 5 bases, with 11 bases separating them. The CDR3 sequence is 14 residues long. CDR1 and CDR2 from the germline V gene are SGHDT and YYEEEE.